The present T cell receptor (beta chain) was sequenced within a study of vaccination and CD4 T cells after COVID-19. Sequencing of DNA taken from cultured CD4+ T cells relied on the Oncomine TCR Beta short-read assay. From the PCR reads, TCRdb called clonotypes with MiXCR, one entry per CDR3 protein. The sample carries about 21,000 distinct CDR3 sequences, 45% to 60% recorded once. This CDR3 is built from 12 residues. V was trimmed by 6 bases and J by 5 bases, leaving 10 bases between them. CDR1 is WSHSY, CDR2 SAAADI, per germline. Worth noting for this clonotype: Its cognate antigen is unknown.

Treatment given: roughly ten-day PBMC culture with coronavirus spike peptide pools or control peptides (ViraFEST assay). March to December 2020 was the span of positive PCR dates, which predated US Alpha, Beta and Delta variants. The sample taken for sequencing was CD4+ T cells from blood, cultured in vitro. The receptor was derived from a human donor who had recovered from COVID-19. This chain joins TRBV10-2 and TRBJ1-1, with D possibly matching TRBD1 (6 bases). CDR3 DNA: TGCGCCAGCAGCCGGACAGCAACTGAAGCTTTCTTT. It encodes CASSRTATEAFF.